This T cell receptor (beta chain) was identified in a study of cytomegalovirus exposure and HLA in healthy donors. At collection, donors were nominally healthy, but unrecorded immune exposures were probable. In germline, CDR1 is WSHSY, CDR2 SAAADI. The CDR3 runs to 17 residues. V shed 3 bases and J shed 1 base, with 18 bases lying between them. PCR used 60 Vbeta primers and 13 Jbeta primers. Assay used: immunoSEQ multiplex PCR; TCRdb lists only in-frame clones, some missing. The table lists about 170,000 clones, around 86% of them singletons. The TCR was taken from a male donor in good health and CMV-seronegative. This chain uses TRBV10-2 with TRBJ1-1; perhaps TRBD1 as D (5 bases). Sequencing input: PBMCs. The CDR3 loop reads CASSERQITLKNTEAFF. In DNA form, the CDR3 reads TGCGCCAGCAGTGAAAGACAGATCACCTTAAAGAACACTGAAGCTTTCTTT.